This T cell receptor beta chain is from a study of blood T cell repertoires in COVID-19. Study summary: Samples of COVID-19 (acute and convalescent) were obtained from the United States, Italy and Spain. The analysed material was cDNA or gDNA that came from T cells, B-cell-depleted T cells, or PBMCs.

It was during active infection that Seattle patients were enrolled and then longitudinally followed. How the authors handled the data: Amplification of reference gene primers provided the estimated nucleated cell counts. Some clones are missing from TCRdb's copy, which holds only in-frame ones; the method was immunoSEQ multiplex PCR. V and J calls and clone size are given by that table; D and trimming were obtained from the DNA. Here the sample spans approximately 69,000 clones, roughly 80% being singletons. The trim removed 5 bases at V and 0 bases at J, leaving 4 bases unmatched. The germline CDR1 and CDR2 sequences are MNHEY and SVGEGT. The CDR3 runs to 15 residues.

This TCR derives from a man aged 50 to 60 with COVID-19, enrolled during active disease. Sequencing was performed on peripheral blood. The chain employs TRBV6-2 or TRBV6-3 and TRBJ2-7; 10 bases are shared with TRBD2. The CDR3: CASSTQRGGSYEQYF. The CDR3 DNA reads TGTGCCAGCAGTACCCAGCGGGGGGGCTCCTACGAGCAGTACTTC.